One sample yielded the 28 T cell receptor beta chains listed below, sequenced in a study of beta chain features in type 1 diabetes. Expressed TCRB transcripts were sequenced because the entire RNA isolate underwent reverse transcription. Libraries were prepared by immunoSEQ multiplex PCR; TCRdb keeps only in-frame clonotypes and omits some of them. The sample consists of fewer than 350,000 clones, about 20% of them appearing once. The sample consisted of naive CD4+ T cells from blood. The source is a young woman in good health.

The gene calls are TRBV2 and TRBJ1-2; D perhaps matches TRBD1 (5 bases). This CDR3 is 15 amino acids long. Germline assignment: CDR1 SNHLY and CDR2 FYNNEI. V was clipped by 5 bases and J by 5 bases, with 18 bases between them. As DNA, the CDR3 is TGTGCCAGCAGTCGCCGGGACTCCCTAGGTTATGGCTACACCTTC. Encoded protein: CASSRRDSLGYGYTF. Full variable domain (remainder filled in from reference TRBV2 and TRBJ1-2): EPEVTQTPSHQVTQMGQEVILRCVPISNHLYFYWYRQILGQKVEFLVSFYNNEISEKSEIFDDQFSVERPDGSNFTLKIRSTKLEDSAMYFCASSRRDSLGYGYTFGSGTRLTVV.

The rearrangement links TRBV9 to TRBJ2-5, with TRBD2 matching over 16 bases. The ends lost 3 bases at V and 0 bases at J; junction bases unmatched: 8. Germline V gives CDR1 SGDLS, CDR2 YYNGEE. This CDR3 has 19 residues. CDR3 loop: CASSGHGTSGGGHQETQYF. The CDR3 bases are TGTGCCAGCAGCGGACACGGGACTAGCGGGGGGGGCCACCAAGAGACCCAGTACTTC.

V gene TRBV2 combines with J gene TRBJ2-7; 10 bases match TRBD1. The CDR3 is made up of 15 amino acids. Germline V gives CDR1 SNHLY, CDR2 FYNNEI. Trimming at V came to 6 bases and at J to 4 bases, leaving 9 bases not matched to a gene. The CDR3 DNA reads TGTGCCAGCAGGGCTGACAGGGGGCTAATATACGAGCAGTACTTC. It encodes CASRADRGLIYEQYF.

This clone was counted between two and nine times. V and J are TRBV11-2 and TRBJ2-1; TRBD2 is a possible D gene (5 bases). This CDR3 region has 15 residues. V was pared by 7 bases and J by 0 bases, with 13 bases between. The germline gives CDR1 SGHAT, CDR2 FQNNGV. The CDR3 loop is CASNRLGSSYNEQFF. CDR3 in DNA: TGTGCCAGCAACCGTTTAGGGAGCTCCTACAATGAGCAGTTCTTC.

V and J are TRBV19 and TRBJ1-1; TRBD1 matches 7 bases. The CDR3 has 16 residues. The germline gives CDR1 LNHDA, CDR2 SQIVND (reference sequence). Unmatched junction bases numbered 11, after V lost 6 bases and J lost 1 base. The CDR3 DNA sequence: TGTGCCAGTAGCGCTACCTCCGGGACAGAGAACACTGAAGCTTTCTTT. Translated, it gives CASSATSGTENTEAFF.

The sample holds a few counts of this clone. The chain has TRBV4-2 and TRBJ2-3; TRBD2 matches at 7 bases. The CDR3 runs to 16 residues. Germline V gene lookup returns CDR1 LGHNA and CDR2 YNFKEQ. V lost 3 bases to trimming and J lost 1 base; unmatched junction nucleotides: 7. CDR3: CASSHESGGGTDTQYF. DNA of the CDR3: TGTGCCAGCAGCCATGAATCGGGGGGTGGCACAGATACGCAGTATTTT.

The V and J genes are TRBV9 and TRBJ2-5; TRBD2 matches at 9 bases. V trimming: 4 bases; J trimming: 4 bases; junction bases outside the gene matches: 14. This CDR3 has 17 amino acids. In germline, CDR1 is SGDLS, CDR2 YYNGEE. CDR3 DNA sequence: TGTGCCAGCAGCCCCCGTGGTAGCGGGAGTTCCCCAGAGACCCAGTACTTC. This gives the protein CASSPRGSGSSPETQYF. Complete variable domain (other parts from reference TRBV9 and TRBJ2-5): DSGVTQTPKHLITATGQRVTLRCSPRSGDLSVYWYQQSLDQGLQFLIQYYNGEERAKGNILERFSAQQFPDLHSELNLSSLELGDSALYFCASSPRGSGSSPETQYFGPGTRLLVL.

This clone was detected a few times. CDR3 in DNA: TGCGCCAGCAGCCTAACTGGCCGGGAGGGCCTCACCGGGGAGCTGTTTTTT. Amino acids: CASSLTGREGLTGELFF. The chain combines TRBV5-1 with TRBJ2-2; 8 bases line up with TRBD2. This CDR3 has 17 amino acids. CDR1 is SGHRS, CDR2 YFSETQ, per germline. Trimming removed 4 bases from V and 4 bases from J; junction bases left unmatched: 12.

As to this clone: Other DNA sequences in this specimen translate into the identical CDR3. The CDR3 loop reads CASSPYNEQFF. DNA of the CDR3: TGTGCCAGCAGTCCATACAATGAGCAGTTCTTC. The chain couples TRBV7-2 to TRBJ2-1; D is unresolved. The CDR3 has 11 residues. Trimming cost V 6 bases and J 4 bases, with 4 bases left between them. Germline V gives CDR1 SGHTA, CDR2 FQGNSA.

This clone appeared a few times. The chain couples TRBV7-2 to TRBJ2-7; maybe TRBD2 (6 bases). Trimming removed 5 bases at V and 3 bases at J, with 8 bases between. The CDR3 is made up of 12 amino acids. Germline V gene data show CDR1 as SGHTA and CDR2 as FQGNSA. The CDR3 nucleotides read TGTGCCAGCAGCCGGGGGATCTACGAGCAGTACTTC. It is translated as CASSRGIYEQYF.

Note on this clone: The same CDR3 can be traced to other DNA sequences in this sample. The chain combines TRBV5-1 with TRBJ1-1; D is perhaps TRBD1 (5 bases). The CDR3 is 14 amino acids. V lost 1 base and J lost 0, with 7 bases in between. Germline values: CDR1 SGHRS, CDR2 YFSETQ. The CDR3 spells CASSLSQVNTEAFF. Written as DNA, the CDR3 is TGCGCCAGCAGCTTGTCACAGGTGAACACTGAAGCTTTCTTT.

The table lists this clone with a few counts. This chain links TRBV4-1 with TRBJ2-3, with a weak D call TRBD1 (5 bases). The CDR3 totals 13 residues. The V end was cut by 3 bases, the J end by 8 bases, with 12 bases between. CDR1 and CDR2 from the germline V gene are MGHRA and YSYEKL. CDR3 sequence: CASSQMTAATQYF. The CDR3 DNA sequence: TGCGCCAGCAGCCAGATGACAGCAGCTACGCAGTATTTT.

There are a few counts of this clone. This chain links TRBV6-6 with TRBJ1-2; D might be TRBD1 (5 bases). Trimming left V 10 bases short and J 0 bases short, with 21 bases between. The CDR3 length is 16 residues. From germline, CDR1 is MNHNY and CDR2 SVGAGI (reference sequence). DNA of the CDR3: TGTGCCACCTCCGGGGGGGTTCGAGGAGCTAACTATGGCTACACCTTC. Its protein product is CATSGGVRGANYGYTF.

The rearrangement uses TRBV19 and TRBJ2-4; D is perhaps TRBD2 (6 bases). The V end lost 7 bases, the J end lost 7 bases, and 11 bases lay between the germline ends. The CDR3 runs to 12 residues. Looked up from germline, CDR1 is LNHDA and CDR2 is SQIVND (reference sequence). In DNA form, the CDR3 reads TGTGCCAGTAATGGGGGGATGAACATTCAGTACTTC. As protein: CASNGGMNIQYF.

The rearrangement joins TRBV5-1 to TRBJ2-1; perhaps TRBD1 as D (7 bases). Germline lookup yields CDR1 SGHRS and CDR2 YFSETQ. The length of the CDR3 is 14 residues. The germline V and J ends were trimmed by 0 bases and 8 bases, with 12 bases remaining between them. CDR3 residues: CASSLGLGGHEQFF. The CDR3 region has the DNA TGCGCCAGCAGCTTGGGACTAGGGGGCCATGAGCAGTTCTTC.

The rearrangement joins TRBV10-3 to TRBJ2-1; the D is unclear. V was trimmed by 0 bases and J by 6 bases, leaving 9 bases between them. This CDR3 has 14 residues. CDR1 and CDR2 from the germline V gene are ENHRY and SYGVKD. The CDR3 bases are TGTGCCATCAGTGAGTCGACTGGCCTCAATGAGCAGTTCTTC. The encoded protein is CAISESTGLNEQFF.

The chain joins TRBV4-1 to TRBJ2-7; D remains ambiguous. Trimming removed 0 bases from V and 9 bases from J, with 21 bases in between. From germline, CDR1 is MGHRA and CDR2 YSYEKL. The CDR3 loop spans 16 amino acids. Here the CDR3 DNA reads TGCGCCAGCAGCCAAGATAGCAGTATTTTTACTGTCGGGCAGTACTTC. Translating it yields CASSQDSSIFTVGQYF.

The chain has TRBV6-5 and TRBJ2-7; possible D gene TRBD2, 6 bases. Germline CDR1 MNHEY, CDR2 SVGAGI. V was pared by 0 bases and J by 3 bases, with 15 bases between. There are 16 residues in the CDR3. The CDR3 region is CASSYSLAGGDYEQYF. For the CDR3, the DNA is TGTGCCAGCAGTTACTCTCTTGCCGGGGGAGACTACGAGCAGTACTTC.

This sequence joins TRBV5-1 and TRBJ2-2; TRBD2 might be the D (5 bases). The V gene lost 6 bases and the J gene lost 7 bases, with 10 bases spanning the gap. Per the germline V gene, CDR1 is SGHRS and CDR2 is YFSETQ. The CDR3 has 12 amino acids. CDR3 in amino acids: CASIAGGGELFF. The CDR3 nucleotides are TGCGCCAGCATCGCAGGAGGCGGGGAGCTGTTTTTT.

CDR3 region: CASSEIPGYNEQFF. The CDR3 nucleotides read TGTGCCAGCAGTGAAATCCCGGGGTACAATGAGCAGTTCTTC. This chain links TRBV6-1 with TRBJ2-1; TRBD2 is a possible D gene (5 bases). This CDR3 region has 14 residues. V was clipped by 2 bases and J by 4 bases, with 9 bases between them. Germline V lookup: CDR1 MNHNS, CDR2 SASEGT.

This clone was observed a few times. This chain joins TRBV7-9 and TRBJ1-5; 8 positions agree with TRBD1. Germline CDR1 SEHNR, CDR2 FQNEAQ (reference sequence). This CDR3 has 13 amino acids. J was trimmed by 5 bases and V by 3 bases; bases with no gene match: 0. CDR3 amino acids: CASSLGQDQPQHF. Here the CDR3 DNA reads TGTGCCAGCAGCTTGGGACAGGATCAGCCCCAGCATTTT.

This clone has just a few counts. The chain links TRBV29-1 to TRBJ1-1; D is unclear. Per the germline V gene, CDR1 is SQVTM and CDR2 is ANQGSEA. The CDR3 runs 13 residues. V was trimmed by 0 bases and J by 11 bases, leaving 16 bases between them. The CDR3 loop reads CSVEDLRLSGAFF. CDR3 coding DNA: TGCAGCGTTGAAGATCTAAGGCTCAGCGGGGCTTTCTTT.

This rearrangement joins TRBV14 to TRBJ2-1; 13 positions match TRBD2. The J segment lost 5 bases and the V segment lost 5 bases, leaving 9 bases of the junction unmatched. CDR1 and CDR2 (germline): SGHDN, FVKESK. This CDR3 has 17 amino acids. The CDR3 spells CASSLTLLAGGHNEQFF. In DNA, the CDR3 is TGTGCCAGCAGCTTAACCTTACTAGCGGGGGGGCACAATGAGCAGTTCTTC.

This clone was picked up a small number of times. The rearrangement joins TRBV6-1 to TRBJ2-5, with 7 positions matching TRBD2. This CDR3 spans 10 amino acids. The V segment lost 11 bases and the J segment 5 bases; nucleotides outside the gene matches: 2. Germline loops: CDR1 MNHNS, CDR2 SASEGT. DNA of the CDR3: TGTGCCTCCGGGGGGGAGACCCAGTACTTC. As protein: CASGGETQYF.

This clone was detected a few times. The same CDR3 also results from other DNA sequences found in this sample. The V and J genes are TRBV9 and TRBJ2-3, with D perhaps matching TRBD2 (5 bases). Trimming left V 2 bases short and J 2 bases short, with 6 bases between. CDR1 and CDR2 (germline): SGDLS, YYNGEE. The CDR3 length is 13 residues. The CDR3 reads CASSVGNTDTQYF. The CDR3 region has the DNA TGTGCCAGCAGCGTCGGGAACACAGATACGCAGTATTTT.

This clone has more than one count but fewer than ten. This chain connects TRBV6-1 to TRBJ2-4; 12 nucleotides align to TRBD1. V dropped 8 bases and J dropped 9; count of bases not matched to a gene: 8. The CDR3 loop spans 14 amino acids. CDR1 is MNHNS and CDR2 is SASEGT in the germline V gene. This chain's CDR3 is CASEAGQGAVIQYF. CDR3 DNA sequence: TGTGCCAGCGAGGCGGGACAGGGGGCGGTCATTCAGTACTTC.

Note on this clone: The same CDR3 also results from other DNA sequences found in this sample. This CDR3 is CAWNRGPYEQYF. Written as DNA, the CDR3 is TGTGCCTGGAATAGGGGCCCCTACGAGCAGTACTTC. The rearrangement joins TRBV30 to TRBJ2-7, with D possibly matching TRBD1 (5 bases). The CDR3 totals 12 residues. Trimming took 4 bases from V and 2 from J, leaving 9 bases between them. Germline CDR1 is GTSNPN and CDR2 is SVGIG (reference sequence).

This clone was detected only a few times. At one end, the junction sequence differs from germline, possibly due to a read error. The V gene is TRBV7-2, the J gene TRBJ2-5; TRBD2 matches 13 bases. Germline V lookup: CDR1 SGHTA, CDR2 FQGNSA. The CDR3 has 13 amino acids. The CDR3 DNA is TGTGCCAGCAGCCGACTAGCGGGGGGCGTAGGGGACTTC. Translated, it gives CASSRLAGGVGDF.